This TCR beta chain was identified during a study of identical twins. TCRdb ran MiXCR on the 5' RACE reads and lists one entry per CDR3 protein. The sample lists approximately 700,000 distinct CDR3 sequences, about 18% occurring once. Trimming stripped 5 bases from V and 11 bases from J, with 19 bases between. The CDR3 is 13 residues long. The same specimen was also included in a second study, on T cells expressing NK-cell markers. This second study notes: One of eight sequenced donors was HCMV-seronegative; the other seven were seropositive.

The gene calls are TRBV12-3 or TRBV12-4 and TRBJ2-7; either TRBD1 or TRBD2 may supply D (5 bases each). This clonotype was obtained from a woman aged 18-30 years in good health. The sequenced sample was PBMCs. The CDR3 reads CASSLRVGEREYF. CDR3 bases: TGTGCCAGCAGTCTCCGGGTGGGGGAGAGAGAGTACTTC.